The present TCR beta chain was sequenced within a study of blood T cell repertoires in COVID-19. Some clones are missing from TCRdb's copy, which holds only in-frame ones; the method was immunoSEQ multiplex PCR. The sample includes roughly 75,000 clones, around 80% of them seen just once. Trimming stripped 2 bases from V and 3 bases from J, with 10 bases between. This CDR3 region has 14 residues. The germline gives CDR1 SEHNR, CDR2 FQNEAQ (reference sequence). Sequencing was done on a sample of peripheral blood. V is TRBV7-9 and J is TRBJ2-5, with D perhaps matching TRBD1 (6 bases). This TCR came from a man between 45 and 60 years old with COVID-19, enrolled during active disease. CDR3 nucleotide sequence: TGTGCCAGCAGCTTACAAACAGGGAAAGAGACCCAGTACTTC. Protein: CASSLQTGKETQYF. Drawing the rest from reference TRBV7-9 and TRBJ2-5, the complete variable domain is DTGVSQNPRHKITKRGQNVTFRCDPISEHNRLYWYRQTLGQGPEFLTYFQNEAQLEKSRLLSDRFSAERPKGSFSTLEIQRTEQGDSAMYLCASSLQTGKETQYFGPGTRLLVL.